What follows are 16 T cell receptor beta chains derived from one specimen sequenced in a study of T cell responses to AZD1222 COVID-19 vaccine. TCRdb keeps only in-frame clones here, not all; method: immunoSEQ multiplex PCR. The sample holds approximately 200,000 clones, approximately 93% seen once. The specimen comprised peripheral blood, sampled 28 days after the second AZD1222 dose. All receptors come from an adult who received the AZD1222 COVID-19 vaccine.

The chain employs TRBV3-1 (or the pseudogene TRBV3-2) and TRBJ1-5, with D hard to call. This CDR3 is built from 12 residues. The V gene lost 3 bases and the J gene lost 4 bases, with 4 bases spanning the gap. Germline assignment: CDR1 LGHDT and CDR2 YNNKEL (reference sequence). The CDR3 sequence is CASSHENQPQHF. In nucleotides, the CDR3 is TGTGCCAGCAGCCATGAAAATCAGCCCCAGCATTTT.

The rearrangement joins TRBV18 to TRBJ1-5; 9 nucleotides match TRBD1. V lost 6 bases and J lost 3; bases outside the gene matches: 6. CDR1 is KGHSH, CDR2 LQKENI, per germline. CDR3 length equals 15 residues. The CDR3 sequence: CASSPTGGNNQPQHF. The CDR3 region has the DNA TGTGCCAGCTCCCCAACAGGGGGCAACAATCAGCCCCAGCATTTT.

The DNA for the CDR3 is TGTGCCAGCAGTTACCGGGAGAGCACGGAGCTGTTTTTT. This translates into CASSYRESTELFF. The V and J genes are TRBV6-5 and TRBJ2-2; D possibly corresponds to TRBD2 (6 bases). The V gene lost 2 bases and the J gene lost 10 bases, with 11 bases spanning the gap. Germline V lookup: CDR1 MNHEY, CDR2 SVGAGI. This CDR3 is built from 13 residues.

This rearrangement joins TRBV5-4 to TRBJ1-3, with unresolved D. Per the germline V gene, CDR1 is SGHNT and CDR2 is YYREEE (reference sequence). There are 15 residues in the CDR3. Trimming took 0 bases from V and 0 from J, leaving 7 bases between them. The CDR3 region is CASSLGRSSGNTIYF. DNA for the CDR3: TGTGCCAGCAGCTTGGGCAGGAGCTCTGGAAACACCATATATTTT. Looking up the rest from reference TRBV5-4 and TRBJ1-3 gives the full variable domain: ETGVTQSPTHLIKTRGQQVTLRCSSQSGHNTVSWYQQALGQGPQFIFQYYREEENGRGNFPPRFSGLQFPNYSSELNVNALELDDSALYLCASSLGRSSGNTIYFGEGSWLTVV.

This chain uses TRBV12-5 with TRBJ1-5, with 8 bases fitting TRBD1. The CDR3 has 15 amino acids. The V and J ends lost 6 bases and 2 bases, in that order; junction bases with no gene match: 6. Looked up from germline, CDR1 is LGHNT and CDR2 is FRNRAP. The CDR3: CASGEQGGGNQPQHF. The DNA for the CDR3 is TGTGCTAGTGGAGAACAGGGGGGAGGCAATCAGCCCCAGCATTTT.

The CDR3 region has the DNA TGTGCCAGCAGCTCTCGGGACAGTGTAGTTTATGGCTACACCTTC. It codes for CASSSRDSVVYGYTF. This chain connects TRBV13 to TRBJ1-2, with 7 nucleotides matching TRBD1. J lost 5 bases, V lost 4 bases, and 10 bases had no gene match. The germline CDR1 and CDR2 sequences are PRHDT and FYEKMQ (reference sequence). The CDR3 has 15 residues.

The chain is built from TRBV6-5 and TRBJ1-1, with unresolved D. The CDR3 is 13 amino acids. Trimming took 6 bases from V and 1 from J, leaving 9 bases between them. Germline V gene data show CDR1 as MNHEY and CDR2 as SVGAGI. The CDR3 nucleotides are TGTGCCAGCAGCCACGGGTCGAACACTGAAGCTTTCTTT. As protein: CASSHGSNTEAFF.

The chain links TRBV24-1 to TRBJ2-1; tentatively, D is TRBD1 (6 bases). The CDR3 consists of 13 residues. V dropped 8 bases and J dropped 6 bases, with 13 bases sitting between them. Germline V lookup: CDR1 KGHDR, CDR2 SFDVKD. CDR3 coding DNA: TGTGCCACCAAGGGGGTCCGCTCCAATGAGCAGTTCTTC. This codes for CATKGVRSNEQFF.

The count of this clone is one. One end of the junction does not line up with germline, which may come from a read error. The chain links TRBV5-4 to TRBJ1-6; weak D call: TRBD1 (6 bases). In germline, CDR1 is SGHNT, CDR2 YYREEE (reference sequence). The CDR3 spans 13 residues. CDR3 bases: TGTGCCAGCAGCTTGACGGTGCAGGGGAGGTTCGACTTT. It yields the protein CASSLTVQGRFDF.

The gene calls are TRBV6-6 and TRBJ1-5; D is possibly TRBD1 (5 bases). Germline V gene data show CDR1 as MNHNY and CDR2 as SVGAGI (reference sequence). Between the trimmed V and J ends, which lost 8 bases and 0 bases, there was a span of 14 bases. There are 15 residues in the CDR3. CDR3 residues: CASQLKGYSNQPQHF. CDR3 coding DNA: TGTGCCAGCCAGTTAAAGGGGTATAGCAATCAGCCCCAGCATTTT.

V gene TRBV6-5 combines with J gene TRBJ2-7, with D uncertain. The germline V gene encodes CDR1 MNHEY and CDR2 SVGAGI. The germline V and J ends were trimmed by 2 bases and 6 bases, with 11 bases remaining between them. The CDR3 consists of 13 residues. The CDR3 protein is CASSYGSAVEQYF. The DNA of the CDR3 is TGTGCCAGCAGTTACGGATCGGCAGTCGAGCAGTACTTC.

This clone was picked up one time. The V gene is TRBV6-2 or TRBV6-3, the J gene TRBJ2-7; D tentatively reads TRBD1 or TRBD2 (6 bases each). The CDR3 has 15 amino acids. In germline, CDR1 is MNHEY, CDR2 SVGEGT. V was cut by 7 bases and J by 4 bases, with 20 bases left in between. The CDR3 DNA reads TGTGCCAGCATCCCAGGGGCTGCGGGGCGATACGAGCAGTACTTC. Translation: CASIPGAAGRYEQYF.

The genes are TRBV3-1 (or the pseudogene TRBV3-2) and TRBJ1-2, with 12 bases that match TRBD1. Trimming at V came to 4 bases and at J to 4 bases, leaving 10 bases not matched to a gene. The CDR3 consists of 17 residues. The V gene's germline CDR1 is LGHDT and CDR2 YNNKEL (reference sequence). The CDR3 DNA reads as TGTGCCAGCAGCCGGGGACAGGGGGCGAATAGGGTCTATGGCTACACCTTC. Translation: CASSRGQGANRVYGYTF.

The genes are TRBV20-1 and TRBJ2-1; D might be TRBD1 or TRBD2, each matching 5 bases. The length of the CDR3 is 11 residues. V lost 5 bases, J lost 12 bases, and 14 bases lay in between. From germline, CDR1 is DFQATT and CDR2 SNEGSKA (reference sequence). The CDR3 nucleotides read TGCAGTGCTGGGCGGTCTGGGGGGCAGTTCTTC. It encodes CSAGRSGGQFF.

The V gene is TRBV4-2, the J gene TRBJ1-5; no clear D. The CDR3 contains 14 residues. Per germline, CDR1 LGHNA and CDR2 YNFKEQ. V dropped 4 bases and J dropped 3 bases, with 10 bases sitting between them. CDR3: CASSPTGVNQPQHF. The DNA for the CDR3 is TGTGCCAGCAGCCCGACTGGGGTCAATCAGCCCCAGCATTTT.

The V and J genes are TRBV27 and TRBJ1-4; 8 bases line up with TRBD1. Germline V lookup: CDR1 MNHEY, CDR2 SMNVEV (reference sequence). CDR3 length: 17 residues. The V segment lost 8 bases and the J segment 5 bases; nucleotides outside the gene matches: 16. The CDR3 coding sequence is TGTGCCAGCGCGGGGTTGTCAGGGGGCATTCGGAATGAAAAACTGTTTTTT. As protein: CASAGLSGGIRNEKLFF.